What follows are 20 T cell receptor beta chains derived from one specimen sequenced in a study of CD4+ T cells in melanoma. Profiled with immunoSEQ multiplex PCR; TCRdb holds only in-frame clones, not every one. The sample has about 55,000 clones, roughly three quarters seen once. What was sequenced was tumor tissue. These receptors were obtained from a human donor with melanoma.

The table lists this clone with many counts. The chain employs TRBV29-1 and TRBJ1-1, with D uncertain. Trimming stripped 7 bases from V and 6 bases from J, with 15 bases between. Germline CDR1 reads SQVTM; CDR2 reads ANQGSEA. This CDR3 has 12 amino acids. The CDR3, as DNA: TGCAGCGCAAGACTGACTAGCGCTGAAGCTTTCTTT. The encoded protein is CSARLTSAEAFF.

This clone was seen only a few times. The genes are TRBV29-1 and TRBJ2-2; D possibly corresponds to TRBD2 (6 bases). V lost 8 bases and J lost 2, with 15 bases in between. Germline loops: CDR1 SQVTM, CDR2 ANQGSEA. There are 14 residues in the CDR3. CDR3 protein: CSSGASLNTGELFF. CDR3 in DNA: TGCAGCTCGGGAGCTAGCTTAAACACCGGGGAGCTGTTTTTT.

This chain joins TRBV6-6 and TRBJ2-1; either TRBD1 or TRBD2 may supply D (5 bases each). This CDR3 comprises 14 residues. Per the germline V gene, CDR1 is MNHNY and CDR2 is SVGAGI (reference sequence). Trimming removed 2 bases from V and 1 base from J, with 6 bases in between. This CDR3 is CASSYGGSYNEQFF. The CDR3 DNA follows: TGTGCCAGCAGTTACGGGGGATCCTACAATGAGCAGTTCTTC.

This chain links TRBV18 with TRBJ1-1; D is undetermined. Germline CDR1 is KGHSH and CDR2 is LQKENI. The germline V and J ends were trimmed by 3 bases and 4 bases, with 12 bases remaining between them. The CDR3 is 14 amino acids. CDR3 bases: TGTGCCAGCTCACCTGCCTCGTTGCGCACTGAAGCTTTCTTT. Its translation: CASSPASLRTEAFF.

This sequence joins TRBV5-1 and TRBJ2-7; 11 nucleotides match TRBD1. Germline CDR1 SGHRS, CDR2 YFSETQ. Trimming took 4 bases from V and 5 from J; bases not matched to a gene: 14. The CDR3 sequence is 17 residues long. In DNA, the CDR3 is TGCGCCAGCAGCGGGGGGAGCTTGGGACAGGGGGGCGACGAGCAGTACTTC. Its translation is CASSGGSLGQGGDEQYF. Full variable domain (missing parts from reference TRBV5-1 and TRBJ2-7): KAGVTQTPRYLIKTRGQQVTLSCSPISGHRSVSWYQQTPGQGLQFLFEYFSETQRNKGNFPGRFSGRQFSNSRSEMNVSTLELGDSALYLCASSGGSLGQGGDEQYFGPGTRLTVT.

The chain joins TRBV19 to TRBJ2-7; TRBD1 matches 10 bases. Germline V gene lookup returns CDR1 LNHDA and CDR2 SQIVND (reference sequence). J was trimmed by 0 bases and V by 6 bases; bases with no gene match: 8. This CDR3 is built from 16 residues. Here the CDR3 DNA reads TGTGCCAGTAGGGGACTCCGGGACAGGGGCTCCTACGAGCAGTACTTC. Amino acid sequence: CASRGLRDRGSYEQYF.

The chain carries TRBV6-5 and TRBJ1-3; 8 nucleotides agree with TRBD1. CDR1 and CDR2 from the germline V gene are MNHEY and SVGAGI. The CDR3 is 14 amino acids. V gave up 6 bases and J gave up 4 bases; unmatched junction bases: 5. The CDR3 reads CASRQGVYGNTIYF. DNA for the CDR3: TGTGCCAGCAGACAGGGGGTGTACGGAAACACCATATATTTT.

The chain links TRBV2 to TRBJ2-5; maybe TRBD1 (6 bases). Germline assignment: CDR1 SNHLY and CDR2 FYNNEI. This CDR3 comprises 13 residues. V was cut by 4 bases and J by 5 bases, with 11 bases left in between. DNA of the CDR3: TGTGCCAGCAGTGCGGACAGTTTGGAGACCCAGTACTTC. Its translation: CASSADSLETQYF. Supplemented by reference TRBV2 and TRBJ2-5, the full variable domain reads EPEVTQTPSHQVTQMGQEVILRCVPISNHLYFYWYRQILGQKVEFLVSFYNNEISEKSEIFDDQFSVERPDGSNFTLKIRSTKLEDSAMYFCASSADSLETQYFGPGTRLLVL.

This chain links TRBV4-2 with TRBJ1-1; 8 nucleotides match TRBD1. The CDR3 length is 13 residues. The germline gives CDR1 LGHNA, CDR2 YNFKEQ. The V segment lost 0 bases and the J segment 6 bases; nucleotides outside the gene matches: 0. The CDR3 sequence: CASSQETGAEAFF. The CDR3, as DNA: TGTGCCAGCAGCCAAGAGACAGGGGCTGAAGCTTTCTTT.

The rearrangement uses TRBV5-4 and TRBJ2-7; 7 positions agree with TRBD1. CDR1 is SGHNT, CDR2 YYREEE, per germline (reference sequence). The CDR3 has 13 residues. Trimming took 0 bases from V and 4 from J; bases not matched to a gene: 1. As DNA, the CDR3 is TGTGCCAGCAGCTTGGAACAGGGGTACGAGCAGTACTTC. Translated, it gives CASSLEQGYEQYF.

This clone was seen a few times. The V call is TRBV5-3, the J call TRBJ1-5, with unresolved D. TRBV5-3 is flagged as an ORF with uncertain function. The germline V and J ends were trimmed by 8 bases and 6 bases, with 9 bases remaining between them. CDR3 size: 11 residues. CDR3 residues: CARPGCQPQHF. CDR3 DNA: TGTGCCAGGCCCGGGTGTCAGCCCCAGCATTTT.

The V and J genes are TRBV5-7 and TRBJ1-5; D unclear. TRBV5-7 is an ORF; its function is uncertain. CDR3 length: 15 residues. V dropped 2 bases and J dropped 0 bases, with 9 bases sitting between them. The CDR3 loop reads CASSFTQYSNQPQHF. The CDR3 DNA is TGTGCCAGCAGCTTTACACAGTATAGCAATCAGCCCCAGCATTTT.

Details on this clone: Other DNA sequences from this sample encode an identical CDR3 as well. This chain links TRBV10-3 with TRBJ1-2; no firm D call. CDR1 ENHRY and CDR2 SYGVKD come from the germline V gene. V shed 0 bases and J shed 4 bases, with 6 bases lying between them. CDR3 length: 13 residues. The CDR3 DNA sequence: TGTGCCATCAGTGAGTCAGGCAGCTATGGCTACACCTTC. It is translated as CAISESGSYGYTF.

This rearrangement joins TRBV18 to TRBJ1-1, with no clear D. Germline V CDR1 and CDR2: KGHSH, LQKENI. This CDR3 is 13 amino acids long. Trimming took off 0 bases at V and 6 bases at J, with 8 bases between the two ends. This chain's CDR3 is CASSPPVSPEAFF. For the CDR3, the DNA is TGTGCCAGCTCACCACCGGTAAGCCCTGAAGCTTTCTTT.

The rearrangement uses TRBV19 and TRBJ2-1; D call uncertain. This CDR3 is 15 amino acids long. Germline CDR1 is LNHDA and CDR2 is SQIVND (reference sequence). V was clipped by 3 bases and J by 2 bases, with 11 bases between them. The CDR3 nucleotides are TGTGCCAGTAGTATTGGCGATTACACCTACAATGAGCAGTTCTTC. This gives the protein CASSIGDYTYNEQFF.

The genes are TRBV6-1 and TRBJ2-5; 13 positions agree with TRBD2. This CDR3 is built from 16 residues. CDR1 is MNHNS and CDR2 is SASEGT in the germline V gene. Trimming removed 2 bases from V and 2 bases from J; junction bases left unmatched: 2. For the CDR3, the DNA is TGTGCCAGCAGTGAATCGGGACTAGCGGGACAAGAGACCCAGTACTTC. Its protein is CASSESGLAGQETQYF.

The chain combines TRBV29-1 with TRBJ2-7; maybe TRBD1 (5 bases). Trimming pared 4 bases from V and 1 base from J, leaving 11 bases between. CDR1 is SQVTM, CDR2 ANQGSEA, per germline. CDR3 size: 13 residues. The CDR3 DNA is TGCAGCGTTGTACAGGTGGGGTCCTACGAGCAGTACTTC. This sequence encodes CSVVQVGSYEQYF.

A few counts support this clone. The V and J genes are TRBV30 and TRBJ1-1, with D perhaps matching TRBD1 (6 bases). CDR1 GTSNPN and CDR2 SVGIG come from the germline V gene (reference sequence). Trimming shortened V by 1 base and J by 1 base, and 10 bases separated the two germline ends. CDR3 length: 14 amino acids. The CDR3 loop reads CAWSGGHWNTEAFF. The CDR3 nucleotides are TGTGCCTGGAGTGGGGGACATTGGAACACTGAAGCTTTCTTT.

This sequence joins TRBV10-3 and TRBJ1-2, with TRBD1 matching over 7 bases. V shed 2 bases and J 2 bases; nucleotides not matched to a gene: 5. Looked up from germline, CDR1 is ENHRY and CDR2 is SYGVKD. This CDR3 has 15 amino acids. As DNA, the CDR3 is TGTGCCATCAGTGAGGAGGGCAGGGGGAACTATGGCTACACCTTC. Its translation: CAISEEGRGNYGYTF.

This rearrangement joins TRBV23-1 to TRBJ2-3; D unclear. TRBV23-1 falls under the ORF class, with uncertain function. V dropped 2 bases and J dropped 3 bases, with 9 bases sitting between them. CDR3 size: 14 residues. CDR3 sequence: CASSQPRNTDTQYF. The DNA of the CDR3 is TGCGCCAGCAGTCAACCCCGTAATACAGATACGCAGTATTTT.